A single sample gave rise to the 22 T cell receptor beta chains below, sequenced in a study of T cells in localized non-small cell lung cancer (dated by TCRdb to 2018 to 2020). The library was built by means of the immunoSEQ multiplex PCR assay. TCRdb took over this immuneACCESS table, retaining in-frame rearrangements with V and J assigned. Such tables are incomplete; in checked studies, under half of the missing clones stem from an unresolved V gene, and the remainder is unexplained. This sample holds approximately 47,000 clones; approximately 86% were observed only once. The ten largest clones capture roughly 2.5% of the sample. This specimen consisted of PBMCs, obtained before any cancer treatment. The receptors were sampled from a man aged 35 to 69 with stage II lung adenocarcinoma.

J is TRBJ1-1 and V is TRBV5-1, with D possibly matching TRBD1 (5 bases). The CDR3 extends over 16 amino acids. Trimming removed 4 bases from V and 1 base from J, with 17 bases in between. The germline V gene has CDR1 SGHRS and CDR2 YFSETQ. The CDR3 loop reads CASSPGAGRGNTEAFF. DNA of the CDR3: TGCGCCAGCAGCCCCGGGGCAGGGAGAGGGAACACTGAAGCTTTCTTT.

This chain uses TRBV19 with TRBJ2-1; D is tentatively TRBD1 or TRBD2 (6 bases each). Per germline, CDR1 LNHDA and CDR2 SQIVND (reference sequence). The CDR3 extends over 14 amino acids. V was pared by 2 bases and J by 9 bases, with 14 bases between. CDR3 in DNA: TGTGCCAGTAGTATAAGAGGGGGGATCTTTGAGCAGTTCTTC. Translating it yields CASSIRGGIFEQFF.

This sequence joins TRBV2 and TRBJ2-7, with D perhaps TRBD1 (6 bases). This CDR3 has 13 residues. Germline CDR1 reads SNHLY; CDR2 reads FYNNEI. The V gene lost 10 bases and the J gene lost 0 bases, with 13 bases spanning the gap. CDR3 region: CATFGDTSYEQYF. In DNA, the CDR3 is TGTGCCACCTTCGGGGACACCTCCTACGAGCAGTACTTC.

CDR3 in amino acids: CASRRGVATDTFF. The CDR3 nucleotides read TGTGCCAGCAGGAGGGGGGTCGCGACAGATACTTTCTTT. The gene calls are TRBV5-6 and TRBJ1-1; a weak D match, TRBD1 (6 bases). The CDR3 loop spans 13 amino acids. In germline, CDR1 is SGHDT, CDR2 YYEEEE. V gave up 5 bases and J gave up 12 bases, with 20 bases separating them.

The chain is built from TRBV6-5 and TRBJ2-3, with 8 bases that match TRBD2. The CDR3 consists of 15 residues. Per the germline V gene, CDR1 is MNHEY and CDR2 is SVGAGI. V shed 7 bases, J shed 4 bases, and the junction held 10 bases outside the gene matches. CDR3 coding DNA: TGTGCCAGCACCCCCCCGGGAGGGCGGGCAGATACGCAGTATTTT. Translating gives CASTPPGGRADTQYF.

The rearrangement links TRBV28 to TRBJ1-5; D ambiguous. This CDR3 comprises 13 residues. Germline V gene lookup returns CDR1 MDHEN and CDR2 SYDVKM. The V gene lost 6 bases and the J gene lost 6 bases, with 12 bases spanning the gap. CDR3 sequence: CASSTDWGQPQHF. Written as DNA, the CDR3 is TGTGCCAGCAGCACAGATTGGGGTCAGCCCCAGCATTTT.

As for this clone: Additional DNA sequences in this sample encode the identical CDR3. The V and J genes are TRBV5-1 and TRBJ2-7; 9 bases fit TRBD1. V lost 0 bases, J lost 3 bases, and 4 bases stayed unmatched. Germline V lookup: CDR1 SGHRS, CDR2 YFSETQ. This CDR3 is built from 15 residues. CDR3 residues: CASSLAPGQGYEQYF. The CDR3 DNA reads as TGCGCCAGCAGCTTGGCCCCGGGACAGGGCTACGAGCAGTACTTC.

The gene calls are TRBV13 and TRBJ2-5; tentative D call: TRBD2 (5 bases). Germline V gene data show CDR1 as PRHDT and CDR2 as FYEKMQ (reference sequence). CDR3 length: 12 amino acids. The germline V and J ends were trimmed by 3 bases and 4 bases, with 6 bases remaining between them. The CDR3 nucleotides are TGTGCCAGCAGCTTGGGGAGAGAGACCCAGTACTTC. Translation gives CASSLGRETQYF.

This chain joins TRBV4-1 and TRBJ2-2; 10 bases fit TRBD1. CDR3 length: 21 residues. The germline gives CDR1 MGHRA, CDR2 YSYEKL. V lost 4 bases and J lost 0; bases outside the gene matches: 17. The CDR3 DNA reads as TGCGCCAGCAGCCGTCGTTTCCGGGACAGGGGCCTCTTAGCGAACACCGGGGAGCTGTTTTTT. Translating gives CASSRRFRDRGLLANTGELFF.

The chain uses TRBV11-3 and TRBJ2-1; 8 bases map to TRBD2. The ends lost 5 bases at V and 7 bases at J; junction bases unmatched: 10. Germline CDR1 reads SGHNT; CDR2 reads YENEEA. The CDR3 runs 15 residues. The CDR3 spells CASSPIGGGRNEQFF. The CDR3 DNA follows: TGTGCCAGCAGCCCAATCGGGGGGGGTAGAAATGAGCAGTTCTTC.

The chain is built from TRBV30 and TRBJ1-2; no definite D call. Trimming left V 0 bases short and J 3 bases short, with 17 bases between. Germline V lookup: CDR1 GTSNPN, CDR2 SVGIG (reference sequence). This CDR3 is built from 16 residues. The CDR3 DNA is TGTGCCTGGAGTGTAGCTTTGTGGGCTCGGGACTATGGCTACACCTTC. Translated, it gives CAWSVALWARDYGYTF.

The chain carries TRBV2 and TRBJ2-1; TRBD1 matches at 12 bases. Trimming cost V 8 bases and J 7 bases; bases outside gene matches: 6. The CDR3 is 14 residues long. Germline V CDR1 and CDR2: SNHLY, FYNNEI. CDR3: CASLGTGGRNEQFF. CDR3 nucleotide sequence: TGTGCCAGCCTCGGGACAGGGGGCAGGAATGAGCAGTTCTTC.

The CDR3 loop reads CASSYRGVRSPLHF. The CDR3 DNA is TGTGCCAGCAGTTATCGGGGGGTGAGATCACCCCTCCACTTT. V usage is TRBV27 and J usage is TRBJ1-6; possibly TRBD1 for D (5 bases). The CDR3 is made up of 14 amino acids. With 4 bases removed from V and 10 bases from J, the gap between germline ends came to 14 bases. Germline V gene sequence: CDR1 MNHEY, CDR2 SMNVEV (reference sequence).

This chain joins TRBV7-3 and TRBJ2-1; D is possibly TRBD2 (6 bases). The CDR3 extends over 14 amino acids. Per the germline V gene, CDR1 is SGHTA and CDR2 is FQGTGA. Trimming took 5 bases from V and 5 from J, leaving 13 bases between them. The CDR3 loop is CASSPGLTNNEQFF. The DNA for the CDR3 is TGTGCCAGCAGCCCGGGACTTACTAACAATGAGCAGTTCTTC. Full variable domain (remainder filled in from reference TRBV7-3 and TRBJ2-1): GAGVSQTPSNKVTEKGKYVELRCDPISGHTALYWYRQSLGQGPEFLIYFQGTGAADDSGLPNDRFFAVRPEGSVSTLKIQRTERGDSAVYLCASSPGLTNNEQFFGPGTRLTVL.

The CDR3 DNA follows: TGTGCCAGTAGAACCGATAGCGACCCGGGCACTGAAGCTTTCTTT. It is translated as CASRTDSDPGTEAFF. The chain recombines TRBV19 with TRBJ1-1, with D uncertain. The V end lost 6 bases, the J end lost 4 bases, and 18 bases lay between the germline ends. The CDR3 contains 15 residues. CDR1 is LNHDA and CDR2 is SQIVND in the germline V gene (reference sequence).

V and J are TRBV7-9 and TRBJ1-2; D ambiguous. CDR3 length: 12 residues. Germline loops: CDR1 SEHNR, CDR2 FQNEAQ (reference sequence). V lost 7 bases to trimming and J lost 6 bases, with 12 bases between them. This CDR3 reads CASTNWGDGYTF. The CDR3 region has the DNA TGTGCCAGCACCAATTGGGGAGATGGCTACACCTTC. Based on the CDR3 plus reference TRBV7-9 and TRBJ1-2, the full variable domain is DTGVSQNPRHKITKRGQNVTFRCDPISEHNRLYWYRQTLGQGPEFLTYFQNEAQLEKSRLLSDRFSAERPKGSFSTLEIQRTEQGDSAMYLCASTNWGDGYTFGSGTRLTVV.

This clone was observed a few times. CDR3 bases: TGCGCCAGCAGCCCCAACCCTTCTCAGCCCCAGCATTTT. Its protein is CASSPNPSQPQHF. V and J are TRBV4-1 and TRBJ1-5; D not resolved. Germline CDR1 is MGHRA and CDR2 is YSYEKL. This CDR3 region has 13 residues. The V and J ends lost 4 bases and 6 bases respectively, with 10 bases between them.

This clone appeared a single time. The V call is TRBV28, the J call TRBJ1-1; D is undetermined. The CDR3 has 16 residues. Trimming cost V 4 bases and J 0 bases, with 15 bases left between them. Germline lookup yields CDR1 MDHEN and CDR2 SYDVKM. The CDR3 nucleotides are TGTGCCAGCAGTTCACCTCGAACGATAATGAACACTGAAGCTTTCTTT. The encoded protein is CASSSPRTIMNTEAFF.

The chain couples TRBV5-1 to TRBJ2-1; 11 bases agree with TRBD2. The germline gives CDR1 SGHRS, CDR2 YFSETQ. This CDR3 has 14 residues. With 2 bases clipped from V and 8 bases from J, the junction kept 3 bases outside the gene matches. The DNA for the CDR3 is TGCGCCAGCAGCTTTAGCGGGGGGGCGGATGAGCAGTTCTTC. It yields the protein CASSFSGGADEQFF.

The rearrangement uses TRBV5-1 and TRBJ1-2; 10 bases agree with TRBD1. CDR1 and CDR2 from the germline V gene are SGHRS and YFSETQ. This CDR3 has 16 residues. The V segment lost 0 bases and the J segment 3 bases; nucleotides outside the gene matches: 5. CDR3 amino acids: CASSLGQGAAYYGYTF. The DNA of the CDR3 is TGCGCCAGCAGCTTGGGACAGGGGGCCGCCTACTATGGCTACACCTTC.

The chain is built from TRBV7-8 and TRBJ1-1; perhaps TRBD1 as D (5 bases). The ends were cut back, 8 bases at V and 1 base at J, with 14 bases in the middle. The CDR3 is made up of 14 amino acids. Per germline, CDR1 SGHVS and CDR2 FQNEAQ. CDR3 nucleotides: TGTGCCAGCGGCATTGAAAGGGGGAACACTGAAGCTTTCTTT. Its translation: CASGIERGNTEAFF. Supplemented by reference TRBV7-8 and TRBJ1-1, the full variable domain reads GAGVSQSPRYKVAKRGQDVALRCDPISGHVSLFWYQQALGQGPEFLTYFQNEAQLDKSGLPSDRFFAERPEGSVSTLKIQRTQQEDSAVYLCASGIERGNTEAFFGQGTRLTVV.

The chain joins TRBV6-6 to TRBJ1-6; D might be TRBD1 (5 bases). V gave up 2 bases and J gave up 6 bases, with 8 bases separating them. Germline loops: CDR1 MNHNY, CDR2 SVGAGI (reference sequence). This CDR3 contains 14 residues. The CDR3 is CASSYRGGNSPLHF. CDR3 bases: TGTGCCAGCAGTTACCGCGGGGGTAATTCACCCCTCCACTTT.